This T cell receptor (beta chain) was captured in a study of immune characteristics of hereditary and idiopathic chronic pancreatitis. Regarding the study in general: Local pancreatic immune cells and TCRbeta repertoires were profiled in hereditary and idiopathic chronic pancreatitis and were compared with control organ donor pancreases. In total, about five control pancreases, 7 hereditary chronic pancreatitis pancreases and roughly six idiopathic chronic pancreatitis pancreases underwent TCRbeta sequencing. The gDNA-based approach was selected because the approach required minimal in vitro experimental manipulation of T cells infiltrating the pancreas. The full study reports these points: Chronic pancreatitis caused by alcohol use was not included in the study. Significantly increased TCRbeta repertoire diversity and reduced clonality were observed in both chronic pancreatitis groups relative to controls. Differences in Vbeta-Jbeta gene family usage, including TRBV10, TRBV19, TRBV23 and TRBV5, were found between hereditary and idiopathic chronic pancreatitis.

Control pancreas tissue was obtained from deceased organ donors without known pancreatic disease and went through the same islet isolation procedure as patient tissue. For TCRbeta sequencing, genomic DNA was extracted directly from bulk pancreas tissue without sorting T cells. Pancreas tissues were collected consecutively from patients and organ donors at two US centers. Sequences SGHVS (CDR1) and FQNEAQ (CDR2) are obtained from the germline V gene. The CDR3, from cysteine to phenylalanine, totals 14 residues. The entry retains the CDR3 DNA only, 42 bases that are in frame from base 1. V sheds 1 base and J sheds 10 bases, leaving 16 bases between their ends. The library was produced with the immunoSEQ multiplex PCR assay. From pancreatic genomic DNA, the TCRbeta CDR3 region and adjacent sequences were amplified and sequenced. The original methods were these. Repertoire diversity was assessed as a mean normalized Shannon-Wiener index, together with productive clonality and counts of productive rearrangements. Control and chronic pancreatitis repertoire metrics were compared with the nonparametric Mann-Whitney U test. A shared clonotype was defined as a CDR3beta sequence with the same amino acid composition and length across subjects. Sourced from immuneACCESS, this table was stored by TCRdb with only in-frame sequences that have V and J called. A share of the clones is absent; for the studies checked, an unresolved V gene accounts for under half, and the remainder has no known explanation. That table supplies the V and J calls and clone size; D and trimming were determined from the DNA. Across this sample there are about 610 clones, with around two thirds seen only once. Clones ranked in the top ten supply about 28% of the sample.

With respect to this clone: What this receptor recognizes is not known. Per-nucleotide qualities are absent, and no much larger clonotype sits a single base away.

The V and J segments used are TRBV7-8 and TRBJ1-1; confidence is insufficient to name the D gene. Sequenced material: pancreas tissue. The clonotype was recovered from a human donor who was a deceased organ donor serving as a healthy control. The sequence in DNA is TGTGCCAGCAGCTTAGGGCAGCTTCTGGGTGGAGCTTTCTTT. This encodes CASSLGQLLGGAFF.